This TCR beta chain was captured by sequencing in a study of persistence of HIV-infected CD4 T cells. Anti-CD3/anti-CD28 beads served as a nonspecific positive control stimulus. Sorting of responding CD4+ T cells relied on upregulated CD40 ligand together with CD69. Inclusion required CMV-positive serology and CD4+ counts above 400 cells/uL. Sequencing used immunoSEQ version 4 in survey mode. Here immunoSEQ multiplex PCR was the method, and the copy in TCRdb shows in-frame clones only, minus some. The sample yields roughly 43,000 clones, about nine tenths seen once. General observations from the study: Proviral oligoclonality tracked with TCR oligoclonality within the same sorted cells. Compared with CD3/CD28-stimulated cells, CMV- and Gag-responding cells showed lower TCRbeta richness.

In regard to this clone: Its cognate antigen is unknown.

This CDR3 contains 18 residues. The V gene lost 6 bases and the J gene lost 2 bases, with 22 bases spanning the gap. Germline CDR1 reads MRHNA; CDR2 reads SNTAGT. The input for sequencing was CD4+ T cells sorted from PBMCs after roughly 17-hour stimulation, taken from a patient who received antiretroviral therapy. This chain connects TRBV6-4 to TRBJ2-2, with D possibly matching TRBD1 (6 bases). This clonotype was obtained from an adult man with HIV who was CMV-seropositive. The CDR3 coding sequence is TGTGCCAGCAGAACAAGGAACAGGGATCGAACAAACACCGGGGAGCTGTTTTTT. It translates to CASRTRNRDRTNTGELFF.